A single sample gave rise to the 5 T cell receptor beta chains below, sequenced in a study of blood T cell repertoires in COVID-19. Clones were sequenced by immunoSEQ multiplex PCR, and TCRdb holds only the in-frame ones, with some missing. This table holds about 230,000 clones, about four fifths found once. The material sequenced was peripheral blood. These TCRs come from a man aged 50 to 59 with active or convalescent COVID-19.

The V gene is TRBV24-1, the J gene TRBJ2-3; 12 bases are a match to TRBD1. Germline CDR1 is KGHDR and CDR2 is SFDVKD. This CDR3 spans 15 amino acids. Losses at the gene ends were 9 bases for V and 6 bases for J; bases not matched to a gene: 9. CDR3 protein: CATGGDRGQLDTQYF. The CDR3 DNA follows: TGTGCCACCGGTGGGGACAGGGGGCAGTTGGATACGCAGTATTTT.

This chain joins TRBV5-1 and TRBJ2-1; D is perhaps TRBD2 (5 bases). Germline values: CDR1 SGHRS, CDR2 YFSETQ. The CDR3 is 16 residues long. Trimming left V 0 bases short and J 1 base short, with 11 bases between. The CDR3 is CASSLAAGSSYNEQFF. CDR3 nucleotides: TGCGCCAGCAGCTTGGCCGCGGGCTCGTCCTACAATGAGCAGTTCTTC.

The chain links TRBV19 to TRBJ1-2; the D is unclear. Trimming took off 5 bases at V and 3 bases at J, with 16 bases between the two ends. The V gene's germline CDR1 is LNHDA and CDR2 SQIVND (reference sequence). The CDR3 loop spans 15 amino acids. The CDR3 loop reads CASSLRAGRDYGYTF. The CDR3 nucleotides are TGTGCCAGTAGTCTCCGGGCGGGGAGGGACTATGGCTACACCTTC.

CDR3 coding DNA: TGTGCCAGCAGGGCCTCAGGGGGCGACGAGCAGTACTTC. Amino acids: CASRASGGDEQYF. The J gene is TRBJ2-7, the V gene TRBV6-6; 8 positions agree with TRBD1. Trimming at V came to 6 bases and at J to 5 bases, leaving 6 bases not matched to a gene. The length of the CDR3 is 13 residues. Germline CDR1 MNHNY, CDR2 SVGAGI (reference sequence).

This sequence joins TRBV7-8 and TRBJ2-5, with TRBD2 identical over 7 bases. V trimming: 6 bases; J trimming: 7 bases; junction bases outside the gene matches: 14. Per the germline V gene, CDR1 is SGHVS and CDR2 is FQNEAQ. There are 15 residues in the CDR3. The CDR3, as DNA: TGTGCCAGCAGTCCGGACCCGACTAGCCGGGGGACCCAGTACTTC. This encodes CASSPDPTSRGTQYF.